This T cell receptor beta chain was identified during a study of tumor-infiltrating lymphocytes in primary liver carcinoma. Study as a whole: Samples returned roughly 3.5 to 7.5 million productive TCRbeta reads each. Read depth did not differ significantly between tissue types.

Notes on the study in general: Overlap between tumor regions exceeded overlap of tumor with adjacent tissue or blood.

A constant-region primer primed TCR beta cDNA synthesis from around 500 ng of total RNA. Libraries for TCR beta were built through three nested multiplex PCR rounds, which together made up a slightly modified ARM-PCR procedure. In the first two PCR rounds, TRBV1-TRBV30 forward primers were paired with a C-beta reverse primer, and each round lasted approximately 9 cycles. TCRdb ran MiXCR on the multiplex PCR reads and lists one entry per CDR3 protein. Here the sample spans more than 95,000 distinct CDR3 sequences, about four fifths being singletons. The length of the CDR3 is 15 residues. From germline, CDR1 is SGHAT and CDR2 FQNNGV. Without any cell sorting, roughly 18-31 mg of bulk tissue yielded co-extracted RNA and DNA. By surgical resection, the patients were treated for their primary liver carcinoma. Sampling of each tumor involved five separate regions. To note about this clonotype: Its antigen is not identified. At one end the junction does not follow the germline gene, possibly because of a read error.

Input material: liver tumor tissue from sampling region 3. Subset in this sample: tumor region T3, left-lateral pole. The TCR was taken from a man in his forties with primary liver carcinoma and hepatitis B virus infection. V is TRBV11-2 and J is TRBJ2-5; weak D call: TRBD1 (6 bases). The CDR3 here is CTSSPGSTPGVTQYF. The CDR3 DNA follows: TGTACCAGCAGCCCCGGGTCAACCCCAGGGGTGACCCAGTACTTC.